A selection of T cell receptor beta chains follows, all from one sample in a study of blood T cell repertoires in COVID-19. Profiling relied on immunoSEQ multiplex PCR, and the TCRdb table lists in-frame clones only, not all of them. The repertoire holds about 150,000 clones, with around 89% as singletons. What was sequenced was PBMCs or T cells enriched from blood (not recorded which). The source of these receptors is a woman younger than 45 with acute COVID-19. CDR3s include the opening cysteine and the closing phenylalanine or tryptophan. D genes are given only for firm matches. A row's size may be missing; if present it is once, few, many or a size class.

CDR3 DNA: TGTGCCAGCAGCCAAACTAGCGGGAGAGGGCATGAGCAGTTCTTC
CDR3 protein: CASSQTSGRGHEQFF
J gene: TRBJ2-1
clone size: -
D gene: TRBD2
V gene: TRBV7-3

CDR3 DNA: TGTGCCATCAGTGAGTCCGTCGCGGCAGATACGCAGTATTTT
CDR3 protein: CAISESVAADTQYF
J gene: TRBJ2-3
clone size: -
D gene: -
V gene: TRBV10-3

CDR3 DNA: TGTGCCAGCAGCTTGAGACAGGGGAGCACTGAAGCTTTCTTT
CDR3 protein: CASSLRQGSTEAFF
J gene: TRBJ1-1
clone size: -
D gene: TRBD1
V gene: TRBV5-5

CDR3 DNA: TGCGCCAGCAGCGTAGGGACAGGGGGGACAGATACGCAGTATTTT
CDR3 protein: CASSVGTGGTDTQYF
J gene: TRBJ2-3
clone size: once
D gene: TRBD1
V gene: TRBV5-1

CDR3 DNA: TGTGCCAGCAGCTTACAGGGGGCCTTGAATTCGGACGAGCAGTACTTC
CDR3 protein: CASSLQGALNSDEQYF
J gene: TRBJ2-7
clone size: -
D gene: TRBD1
V gene: TRBV7-2

CDR3 DNA: TGTGCCTCCCGGGCAGGAGACAGGGACCACAAATCCCAGCATTTT
CDR3 protein: CASRAGDRDHKSQHF
J gene: TRBJ1-5
clone size: -
D gene: TRBD1
V gene: TRBV6-6

CDR3 DNA: TGTGCCAGCAGTTACTTAGCGGAGAATGAGCAGTTCTTC
CDR3 protein: CASSYLAENEQFF
J gene: TRBJ2-1
clone size: -
D gene: -
V gene: TRBV6-2/TRBV6-3

CDR3 DNA: TGTGCCAGCAGCGCGGGGGGGCAGGCCTACGAGCAGTACTTC
CDR3 protein: CASSAGGQAYEQYF
J gene: TRBJ2-7
clone size: -
D gene: TRBD2
V gene: TRBV5-6

CDR3 DNA: TGTGCCAGCAGCGGCGGGGGAGCAGGGGGCGGTCAGTACTTC
CDR3 protein: CASSGGGAGGGQYF
J gene: TRBJ2-7
clone size: -
D gene: -
V gene: TRBV3-1/TRBV3-2

CDR3 DNA: TGTGCCAGCACCGAATACCCAAACAGGCTGGGGGAGACCCAGTACTTC
CDR3 protein: CASTEYPNRLGETQYF
J gene: TRBJ2-5
clone size: -
D gene: -
V gene: TRBV28

CDR3 DNA: TGCGCCAGCAGCCAAGGTGGCAGGGCATTTCCTAACTATGGCTACACCTTC
CDR3 protein: CASSQGGRAFPNYGYTF
J gene: TRBJ1-2
clone size: -
D gene: -
V gene: TRBV4-3

CDR3 DNA: TGTGCCAGCCCGACTAGCGGGACGGATACGCAGTATTTT
CDR3 protein: CASPTSGTDTQYF
J gene: TRBJ2-3
clone size: -
D gene: TRBD2
V gene: TRBV18

CDR3 DNA: TGTGCCAGCAGCCAAGTAACTAACCCCACTAGCGGGATGGACAATGAGCAGTTCTTC
CDR3 protein: CASSQVTNPTSGMDNEQFF
J gene: TRBJ2-1
clone size: once
D gene: TRBD2
V gene: TRBV3-1/TRBV3-2

CDR3 DNA: TGTGCCAGCAGCTACCTACTCCGGGACAGTGGCTACACCTTC
CDR3 protein: CASSYLLRDSGYTF
J gene: TRBJ1-2
clone size: few
D gene: TRBD1
V gene: TRBV7-9

CDR3 DNA: TGTGCCACCAGTGATGCCGGCTCGGGACTAGCGGGTTACAATGAGCAGTTCTTC
CDR3 protein: CATSDAGSGLAGYNEQFF
J gene: TRBJ2-1
clone size: -
D gene: TRBD2
V gene: TRBV24-1

CDR3 DNA: TGCGCCAGCAGTCCCCCGACTAGCGGATCTAGCACAGATACGCAGTATTTT
CDR3 protein: CASSPPTSGSSTDTQYF
J gene: TRBJ2-3
clone size: once
D gene: TRBD2
V gene: TRBV23-1

CDR3 DNA: TGTGCCAGCAGACGACTAGCAGATACGCAGTATTTT
CDR3 protein: CASRRLADTQYF
J gene: TRBJ2-3
clone size: -
D gene: -
V gene: TRBV28

CDR3 DNA: TGCGCCAGCAGCTCCCTTGAGAGGAGCTCCTACGAGCAGTACTTC
CDR3 protein: CASSSLERSSYEQYF
J gene: TRBJ2-7
clone size: few
D gene: -
V gene: TRBV5-1

CDR3 DNA: TGTGCCAGCAGCTTGGGAGGACTAGTTTTCGTCGGAGAGACCCAGTACTTC
CDR3 protein: CASSLGGLVFVGETQYF
J gene: TRBJ2-5
clone size: once
D gene: TRBD2
V gene: TRBV7-2

CDR3 DNA: TGTGCCAGCAGTGAAGCGCAGGTATTGGCACCCCTCCACTTT
CDR3 protein: CASSEAQVLAPLHF
J gene: TRBJ1-6
clone size: -
D gene: -
V gene: TRBV6-1

CDR3 DNA: TGTGCCAGCAGTTACTCGGGGGGGGAAGGTCAGCCCCAGCATTTT
CDR3 protein: CASSYSGGEGQPQHF
J gene: TRBJ1-5
clone size: -
D gene: -
V gene: TRBV6-5

CDR3 DNA: TGCGCCAGCAGCTTAGGGGGCCCCGGAAATCAGCCCCAGCATTTT
CDR3 protein: CASSLGGPGNQPQHF
J gene: TRBJ1-5
clone size: -
D gene: TRBD1
V gene: TRBV5-1

CDR3 DNA: TGTGCCAGCAGCTTACCTTTGGAGGGAGGACCTACCTACGAGCAGTACTTC
CDR3 protein: CASSLPLEGGPTYEQYF
J gene: TRBJ2-7
clone size: -
D gene: -
V gene: TRBV11-2

CDR3 DNA: TGTGCCAGCAGCCAAGGATACTTCTCTGGAAACACCATATATTTT
CDR3 protein: CASSQGYFSGNTIYF
J gene: TRBJ1-3
clone size: -
D gene: -
V gene: TRBV3-1/TRBV3-2

CDR3 DNA: TGTGCCAGCAGCCTTAGCGGGAGCCCAGATACGCAGTATTTT
CDR3 protein: CASSLSGSPDTQYF
J gene: TRBJ2-3
clone size: -
D gene: TRBD2
V gene: TRBV3-1/TRBV3-2

CDR3 DNA: TGTGCCAGCAGTTTCGGGGAGCCCCAGCATTTT
CDR3 protein: CASSFGEPQHF
J gene: TRBJ1-5
clone size: -
D gene: -
V gene: TRBV2

CDR3 DNA: TGTGCCAGCAGCCGACAGGTTGGAACTGAAGCTTTCTTT
CDR3 protein: CASSRQVGTEAFF
J gene: TRBJ1-1
clone size: -
D gene: -
V gene: TRBV7-3

CDR3 DNA: TGCGCCAGCAGCCAAGGGTTCGGGGAAGGTGGCTACACCTTC
CDR3 protein: CASSQGFGEGGYTF
J gene: TRBJ1-2
clone size: -
D gene: -
V gene: TRBV4-3

CDR3 DNA: TGTGCCAGCAGCAGACAGGGGCTACCTAACTATGGCTACACCTTC
CDR3 protein: CASSRQGLPNYGYTF
J gene: TRBJ1-2
clone size: -
D gene: TRBD1
V gene: TRBV28

CDR3 DNA: TGTGCCAGCAGTTTATCCGGGTCTGGAAACACCATATATTTT
CDR3 protein: CASSLSGSGNTIYF
J gene: TRBJ1-3
clone size: -
D gene: -
V gene: TRBV27

CDR3 DNA: TGTGCCAGCAGCCTAGGACTAGCGGGACACGACGAGCAGTACTTC
CDR3 protein: CASSLGLAGHDEQYF
J gene: TRBJ2-7
clone size: -
D gene: TRBD2
V gene: TRBV7-2

CDR3 DNA: TGTGCCAGCAGCCAAGAATTTAAAAACTATGGCTACACCTTC
CDR3 protein: CASSQEFKNYGYTF
J gene: TRBJ1-2
clone size: once
D gene: -
V gene: TRBV4-2

CDR3 DNA: TGTGCCAGCTCACGCATAACAGGGGGCGTACGGTCACCCCTCCACTTT
CDR3 protein: CASSRITGGVRSPLHF
J gene: TRBJ1-6
clone size: -
D gene: TRBD1
V gene: TRBV18

CDR3 DNA: TGTGCCAGCAGCGCTGGACACACGAGCTCCTACGAGCAGTACTTC
CDR3 protein: CASSAGHTSSYEQYF
J gene: TRBJ2-7
clone size: -
D gene: -
V gene: TRBV5-4

CDR3 DNA: TGTGCCAGCAGATCCGGTACAGGGATTGGTCCGAGCAATCAGCCCCAGCATTTT
CDR3 protein: CASRSGTGIGPSNQPQHF
J gene: TRBJ1-5
clone size: -
D gene: -
V gene: TRBV28

CDR3 DNA: TGCGCCAGCAAGGGACTAGCGGAATACAATGAGCAGTTCTTC
CDR3 protein: CASKGLAEYNEQFF
J gene: TRBJ2-1
clone size: -
D gene: TRBD2
V gene: TRBV10-2

CDR3 DNA: TGTGCCTGGAGTGGGCGGGGGGTTAGCAATCAGCCCCAGCATTTT
CDR3 protein: CAWSGRGVSNQPQHF
J gene: TRBJ1-5
clone size: -
D gene: -
V gene: TRBV30

CDR3 DNA: TGTGCCAGCAGTCCAGGACAGGGGGCGCTGACCGGGGAGCTGTTTTTT
CDR3 protein: CASSPGQGALTGELFF
J gene: TRBJ2-2
clone size: once
D gene: TRBD1
V gene: TRBV9

CDR3 DNA: TGTGCCAGCTCACTCATGACGGCGGAATATGATGAGCAGTTCTTC
CDR3 protein: CASSLMTAEYDEQFF
J gene: TRBJ2-1
clone size: -
D gene: -
V gene: TRBV18

CDR3 DNA: TGTGCCAGCAGCTTAGGCGAGATAAATTCACCCCTCCACTTT
CDR3 protein: CASSLGEINSPLHF
J gene: TRBJ1-6
clone size: -
D gene: -
V gene: TRBV9